Below, 4 T cell receptor beta chains from the same sample are listed, as sequenced in a study of cytomegalovirus exposure and HLA in healthy donors. The PCR had 60 Vbeta and 13 Jbeta primers. Assay used: immunoSEQ multiplex PCR; TCRdb lists only in-frame clones, some missing. Of about 120,000 clones in the sample, 81% were seen once. Sample: PBMCs. The receptor set was obtained from a middle-aged woman in good health and CMV-seronegative.

The CDR3 coding sequence is TGCGCCAGCAGCCCAGCCTCAGGGAGGCTCAATCAGCCCCAGCATTTT. Translating it yields CASSPASGRLNQPQHF. The J gene is TRBJ1-5, the V gene TRBV4-1, with D perhaps TRBD1 (5 bases). V lost 4 bases to trimming and J lost 3 bases, with 16 bases between them. The CDR3 extends over 16 amino acids. Germline V gene data show CDR1 as MGHRA and CDR2 as YSYEKL.

The genes are TRBV2 and TRBJ2-7, with 8 bases matching TRBD1. The germline V gene has CDR1 SNHLY and CDR2 FYNNEI. V was clipped by 5 bases and J by 12 bases; unmatched bases: 12. The CDR3 loop spans 13 amino acids. CDR3 amino acids: CASSPLRQGMGYF. The CDR3 coding sequence is TGTGCCAGCAGTCCCCTTAGACAGGGGATGGGGTACTTC.

The chain is built from TRBV19 and TRBJ2-7, with D possibly being TRBD2 (6 bases). CDR3 length: 18 residues. V was pared by 3 bases and J by 6 bases, with 27 bases between. CDR1 and CDR2 (germline): LNHDA, SQIVND (reference sequence). The DNA of the CDR3 is TGTGCCAGTAGTATTAGGGGTTCGGGAGTCTCCAACGGGGGCGAGCAGTACTTC. Protein sequence: CASSIRGSGVSNGGEQYF.

This sequence joins TRBV18 and TRBJ1-1, with D hard to call. Deletions cut 1 base from V and 4 bases from J, with 13 bases between. This CDR3 spans 15 amino acids. Germline CDR1 reads KGHSH; CDR2 reads LQKENI. The CDR3 spells CASSPRPESGTEAFF. CDR3 DNA: TGTGCCAGCTCACCACGTCCCGAGTCCGGCACTGAAGCTTTCTTT.